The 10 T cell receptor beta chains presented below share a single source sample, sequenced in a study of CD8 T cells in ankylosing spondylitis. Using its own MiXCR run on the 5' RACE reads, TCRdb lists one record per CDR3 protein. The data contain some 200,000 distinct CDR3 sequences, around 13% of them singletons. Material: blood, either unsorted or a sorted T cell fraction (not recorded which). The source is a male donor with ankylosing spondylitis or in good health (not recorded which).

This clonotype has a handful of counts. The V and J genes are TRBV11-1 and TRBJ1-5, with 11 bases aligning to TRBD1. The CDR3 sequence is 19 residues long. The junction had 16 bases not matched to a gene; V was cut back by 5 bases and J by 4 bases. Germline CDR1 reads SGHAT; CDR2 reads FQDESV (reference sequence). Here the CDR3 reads CASSPQGWTGGGGNQPQHF. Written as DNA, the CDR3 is TGTGCCAGCAGCCCCCAGGGATGGACAGGGGGCGGAGGTAATCAGCCCCAGCATTTT.

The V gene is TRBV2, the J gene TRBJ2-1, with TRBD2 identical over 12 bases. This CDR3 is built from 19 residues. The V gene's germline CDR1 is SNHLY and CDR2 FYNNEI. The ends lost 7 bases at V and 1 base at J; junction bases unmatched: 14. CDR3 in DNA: TGTGCCAGCATCGGCCCCATCGCGACTAGCGGGAGTTCCTACAATGAGCAGTTCTTC. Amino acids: CASIGPIATSGSSYNEQFF.

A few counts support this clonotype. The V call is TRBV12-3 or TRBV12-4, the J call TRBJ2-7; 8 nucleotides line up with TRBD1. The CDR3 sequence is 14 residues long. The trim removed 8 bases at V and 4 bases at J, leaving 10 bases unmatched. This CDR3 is CASADRGAYYEQYF. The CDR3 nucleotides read TGTGCCAGCGCCGACAGGGGCGCTTATTACGAGCAGTACTTC.

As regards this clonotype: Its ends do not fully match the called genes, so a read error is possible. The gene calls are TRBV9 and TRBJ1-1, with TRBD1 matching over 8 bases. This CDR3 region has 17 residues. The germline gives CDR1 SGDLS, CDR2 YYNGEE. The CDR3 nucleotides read TGTGCCTGCAGCGTACCACAGGGGGAGTCCTTGAACACTGAAGCTTTCTTT. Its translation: CACSVPQGESLNTEAFF.

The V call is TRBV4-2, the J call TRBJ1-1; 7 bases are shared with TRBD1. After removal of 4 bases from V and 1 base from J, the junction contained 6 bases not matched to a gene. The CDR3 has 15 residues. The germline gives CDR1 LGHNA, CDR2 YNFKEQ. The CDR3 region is CASSPWDSSNTEAFF. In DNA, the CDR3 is TGTGCCAGCAGCCCTTGGGACAGTTCGAACACTGAAGCTTTCTTT.

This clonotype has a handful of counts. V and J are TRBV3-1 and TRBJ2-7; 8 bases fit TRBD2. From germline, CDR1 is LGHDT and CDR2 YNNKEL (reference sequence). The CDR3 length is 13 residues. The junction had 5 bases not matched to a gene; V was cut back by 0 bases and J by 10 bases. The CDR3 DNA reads TGTGCCAGCAGCCAAGAAGGAGCGGGAGACCAGTACTTC. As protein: CASSQEGAGDQYF.

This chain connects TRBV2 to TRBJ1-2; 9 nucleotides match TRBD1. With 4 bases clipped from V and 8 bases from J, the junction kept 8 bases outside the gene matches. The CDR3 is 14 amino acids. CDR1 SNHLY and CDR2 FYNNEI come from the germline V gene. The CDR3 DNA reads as TGTGCCAGCAGTGCCGGGACAGGGATAGGAGGCTACACCTTC. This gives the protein CASSAGTGIGGYTF. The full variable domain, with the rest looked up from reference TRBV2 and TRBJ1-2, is EPEVTQTPSHQVTQMGQEVILRCVPISNHLYFYWYRQILGQKVEFLVSFYNNEISEKSEIFDDQFSVERPDGSNFTLKIRSTKLEDSAMYFCASSAGTGIGGYTFGSGTRLTVV.

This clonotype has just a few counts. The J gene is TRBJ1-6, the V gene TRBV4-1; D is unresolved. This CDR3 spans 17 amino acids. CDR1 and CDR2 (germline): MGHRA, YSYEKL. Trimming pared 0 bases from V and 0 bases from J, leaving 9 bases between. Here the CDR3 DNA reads TGCGCCAGCAGCCAAGACGAGGTGGACTCCTATAATTCACCCCTCCACTTT. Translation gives CASSQDEVDSYNSPLHF.

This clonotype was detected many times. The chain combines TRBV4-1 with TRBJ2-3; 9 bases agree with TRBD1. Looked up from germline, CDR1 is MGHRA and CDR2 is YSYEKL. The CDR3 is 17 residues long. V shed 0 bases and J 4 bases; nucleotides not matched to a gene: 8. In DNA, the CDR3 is TGCGCCAGCAGCCAAGAAAGATGGACAGGGGATGCAGATACGCAGTATTTT. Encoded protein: CASSQERWTGDADTQYF.

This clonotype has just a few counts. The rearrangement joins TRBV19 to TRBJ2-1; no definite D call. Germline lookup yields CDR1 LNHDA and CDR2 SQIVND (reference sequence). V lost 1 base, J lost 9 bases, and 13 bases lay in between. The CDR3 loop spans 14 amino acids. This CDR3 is CASSIAGGASEQFF. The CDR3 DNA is TGTGCCAGTAGTATAGCGGGTGGAGCAAGTGAGCAGTTCTTC. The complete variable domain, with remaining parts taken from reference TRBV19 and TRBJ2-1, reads DGGITQSPKYLFRKEGQNVTLSCEQNLNHDAMYWYRQDPGQGLRLIYYSQIVNDFQKGDIAEGYSVSREKKESFPLTVTSAQKNPTAFYLCASSIAGGASEQFFGPGTRLTVL.